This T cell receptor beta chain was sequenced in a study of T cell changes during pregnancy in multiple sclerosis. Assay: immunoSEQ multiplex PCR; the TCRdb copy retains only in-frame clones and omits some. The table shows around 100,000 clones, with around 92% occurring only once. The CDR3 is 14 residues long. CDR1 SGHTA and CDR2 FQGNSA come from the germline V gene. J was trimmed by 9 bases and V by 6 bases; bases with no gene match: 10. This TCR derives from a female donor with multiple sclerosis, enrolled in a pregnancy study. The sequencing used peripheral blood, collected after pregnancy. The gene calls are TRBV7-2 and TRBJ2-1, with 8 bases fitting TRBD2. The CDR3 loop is CASRGSGGGSEQFF. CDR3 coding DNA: TGTGCCAGCAGAGGGTCCGGGGGGGGTAGTGAGCAGTTCTTC.